This entry lists 18 T cell receptor beta chains sequenced from one sample in a study of blood T cells in healthy people across ages. Using a J-beta primer mix together with a sample-barcoded 5' primer, a second PCR was run for about 6 to 11 cycles. One entry per CDR3 protein results from TCRdb running MiXCR on the 5' RACE reads. The sample consists of approximately 730,000 distinct CDR3 sequences, around 46% of them appearing once. Sequenced material: blood. These receptors were collected from a woman aged 55-70 years in good health.

For this clonotype: The germline gene is not matched at one end of the junction; a read error may be the cause. The chain uses TRBV2 and TRBJ1-1; D is uncertain. CDR1 is SNHLY, CDR2 FYNNEI, per germline. CDR3 length equals 13 residues. CDR3 protein: CASIELSSTEAFF. The CDR3 DNA follows: TGTGCCAGCATTGAACTGTCCAGCACTGAAGCTTTCTTT.

This clonotype was observed a few times. The V gene is TRBV7-9, the J gene TRBJ1-2, with D perhaps matching TRBD1 (5 bases). With 4 bases removed from V and 3 bases from J, the gap between germline ends came to 12 bases. Germline V gene lookup returns CDR1 SEHNR and CDR2 FQNEAQ (reference sequence). This CDR3 comprises 14 residues. In DNA form, the CDR3 reads TGTGCCAGCAGCTCCACGGGGGGAGACTATGGCTACACCTTC. It yields the protein CASSSTGGDYGYTF.

The V call is TRBV7-8, the J call TRBJ1-1; D not certain. Per the germline V gene, CDR1 is SGHVS and CDR2 is FQNEAQ. There are 13 residues in the CDR3. The V gene lost 5 bases and the J gene lost 0 bases, with 7 bases spanning the gap. The CDR3 coding sequence is TGTGCCAGCAGCAAACAGATGAACACTGAAGCTTTCTTT. It encodes CASSKQMNTEAFF.

In its sample, this clonotype was seen many times. The rearrangement links TRBV25-1 to TRBJ2-5, with D unresolved. The CDR3 spans 11 residues. The germline V gene has CDR1 MGHDK and CDR2 SYGVNS. Trimming shortened V by 3 bases and J by 7 bases, and 6 bases separated the two germline ends. This CDR3 reads CASSDPPTQYF. In nucleotides, the CDR3 is TGTGCCAGCAGTGACCCTCCGACCCAGTACTTC.

With regard to this clonotype: One end of the junction is discordant with germline, which a read error may explain. The genes are TRBV11-1 and TRBJ2-5; TRBD2 matches 10 bases. This CDR3 has 21 amino acids. Germline CDR1 SGHAT, CDR2 FQDESV (reference sequence). CDR3 loop: CATSRGSGRADQHIHQETQYF. In DNA form, the CDR3 reads TGTGCCACCAGCCGTGGCAGCGGGAGGGCCGATCAGCACATTCACCAAGAGACCCAGTACTTC.

The V and J genes are TRBV29-1 and TRBJ1-1; TRBD1 matches at 7 bases. The CDR3 runs 14 residues. J lost 0 bases, V lost 5 bases, and 6 bases had no gene match. Germline assignment: CDR1 SQVTM and CDR2 ANQGSEA. The chain's CDR3 is CSVIKGTVNTEAFF. CDR3 coding DNA: TGCAGCGTTATAAAGGGGACAGTGAACACTGAAGCTTTCTTT.

This rearrangement joins TRBV20-1 to TRBJ1-5; unclear D gene. The CDR3 spans 13 residues. CDR1 and CDR2 from the germline V gene are DFQATT and SNEGSKA (reference sequence). V was pared by 6 bases and J by 0 bases, with 9 bases between. The CDR3: CSALDNSNQPQHF. The CDR3 bases are TGCAGTGCGCTTGACAATAGCAATCAGCCCCAGCATTTT.

The chain combines TRBV7-2 with TRBJ2-7; TRBD1 agrees at 9 bases. The CDR3 length is 16 residues. After removal of 3 bases from V and 1 base from J, the junction contained 7 bases not matched to a gene. Germline lookup yields CDR1 SGHTA and CDR2 FQGNSA. The chain's CDR3 is CASSFGGTGFSYEQYF. The CDR3 DNA follows: TGTGCCAGCAGCTTTGGGGGGACAGGGTTTTCCTACGAGCAGTACTTC.

The chain uses TRBV6-2 or TRBV6-3 and TRBJ2-3; 7 positions agree with TRBD1. The V gene's germline CDR1 is MNHEY and CDR2 SVGEGT. Trimming at V came to 6 bases and at J to 4 bases, leaving 10 bases not matched to a gene. The CDR3 has 15 amino acids. As DNA, the CDR3 is TGTGCCAGCAGAAAAATGACAGGGACCCCAGATACGCAGTATTTT. Its protein is CASRKMTGTPDTQYF.

The rearrangement links TRBV6-2 or TRBV6-3 to TRBJ1-2, with 7 bases aligning to TRBD1. The CDR3 runs to 13 residues. V shed 2 bases, J shed 9 bases, and the junction held 6 bases outside the gene matches. Germline CDR1 and CDR2: MNHEY and SVGEGT. Here the CDR3 reads CASSYDQGGSYTF. The CDR3 region has the DNA TGTGCCAGCAGTTACGATCAGGGGGGAAGCTACACCTTC.

The rearrangement joins TRBV20-1 to TRBJ2-5; D is tentatively TRBD1 or TRBD2 (5 bases each). The closer fit of TRBJ2-1 to the DNA end suggests the J call may be wrong. Germline V gene sequence: CDR1 DFQATT, CDR2 SNEGSKA (reference sequence). The CDR3 has 15 residues. The CDR3 sequence: CSARDPRGGRETQFF. CDR3 DNA sequence: TGCAGTGCTAGAGATCCGAGGGGTGGGCGAGAGACCCAGTTCTTC.

The sample holds a few counts of this clonotype. The CDR3 spells CASSPTRLAEETQYF. Here the CDR3 DNA reads TGCGCCAGCAGCCCCACCCGACTAGCGGAAGAGACCCAGTACTTC. The chain couples TRBV5-1 to TRBJ2-5; 9 nucleotides align to TRBD2. Trimming took 4 bases from V and 3 from J; bases not matched to a gene: 7. This CDR3 contains 15 residues. CDR1 is SGHRS and CDR2 is YFSETQ in the germline V gene.

This sequence joins TRBV4-2 and TRBJ2-5, with 16 bases matching TRBD2. CDR1 and CDR2 from the germline V gene are LGHNA and YNFKEQ. V was pared by 0 bases and J by 11 bases, with 12 bases of the junction left unmatched. The CDR3 has 18 amino acids. CDR3 sequence (DNA): TGTGCCAGCAGCCAAGATCCTCCGGGACTAGCGGGAGGGAATGAGCAGTACTTC. Amino acids: CASSQDPPGLAGGNEQYF.

This clonotype was observed a few times. A clone one base away is much larger, so this may be a read error. The V call is TRBV5-1, the J call TRBJ2-1; the match to TRBD2 covers 8 bases. The DNA end is more similar to TRBJ2-7, so the J call may be wrong. The CDR3 sequence is 15 residues long. The germline V gene has CDR1 SGHRS and CDR2 YFSETQ. As DNA, the CDR3 is TGCGCCAGCAGTCAAGCGGGGGATCCCTACAATGAGCAGTACTTC. It yields the protein CASSQAGDPYNEQYF.

This sequence joins TRBV2 and TRBJ1-5; D is possibly TRBD1 (5 bases). CDR3 size: 13 residues. Germline CDR1 is SNHLY and CDR2 is FYNNEI. The V gene lost 3 bases and the J gene lost 7 bases, with 10 bases spanning the gap. CDR3 DNA sequence: TGTGCCAGCAGTGAGGGGGACGGCCAGCCCCAGCATTTT. This sequence encodes CASSEGDGQPQHF. The complete variable domain, with remaining parts taken from reference TRBV2 and TRBJ1-5, reads EPEVTQTPSHQVTQMGQEVILRCVPISNHLYFYWYRQILGQKVEFLVSFYNNEISEKSEIFDDQFSVERPDGSNFTLKIRSTKLEDSAMYFCASSEGDGQPQHFGDGTRLSIL.

This clonotype was counted only a few times. The rearrangement uses TRBV9 and TRBJ1-4, with TRBD1 as a possible D gene (5 bases). Per germline, CDR1 SGDLS and CDR2 YYNGEE. This CDR3 spans 14 amino acids. With 3 bases removed from V and 5 bases from J, the gap between germline ends came to 11 bases. CDR3 sequence: CASSENAGNEKLFF. The CDR3 DNA sequence: TGTGCCAGCAGCGAGAACGCAGGGAATGAAAAACTGTTTTTT. Full variable domain (missing parts from reference TRBV9 and TRBJ1-4): DSGVTQTPKHLITATGQRVTLRCSPRSGDLSVYWYQQSLDQGLQFLIQYYNGEERAKGNILERFSAQQFPDLHSELNLSSLELGDSALYFCASSENAGNEKLFFGSGTQLSVL.

The rearrangement uses TRBV27 and TRBJ2-6; 7 positions agree with TRBD1. The CDR3 covers 17 residues. Germline-derived CDR1 and CDR2 are MNHEY and SMNVEV (reference sequence). V shed 6 bases and J 1 base; nucleotides not matched to a gene: 9. The CDR3 nucleotides are TGTGCCAGCAGGCTGACAGGGCCGCTTTCTGGGGCCAACGTCCTGACTTTC. Residues: CASRLTGPLSGANVLTF.

The chain couples TRBV20-1 to TRBJ2-5; D gene uncertain. The CDR3 covers 10 residues. The V gene's germline CDR1 is DFQATT and CDR2 SNEGSKA (reference sequence). The CDR3 coding sequence is TGCAGGGCGACACAAGAGACCCAGTACTTC. This encodes CRATQETQYF.